These 31 T cell receptor beta chains came from one sample sequenced in a study of CD8+CD57+ T cells in acquired aplastic anemia (dated by TCRdb to the late 2010s). Patients chosen for sequencing had shown expansion of CD8+CD57+ cells by flow cytometry. The reads were generated on an Illumina HiSeq 2000. TCR beta VDJ combination and CDR3 sequence profiling used genomic DNA as the template. TCRdb reprocessing: public reads trimmed at Q25 with fastp, clones called with MiXCR, in-frame beta chains kept. Each record represents a unique CDR3 protein, reported with the most common genes and DNA among its rows. The sample has under 200,000 distinct CDR3 sequences on record, under 55% of them singletons. The top ten hold approximately 2.8% of the sample. The specimen sequenced was sorted CD4+, CD8+, or CD8+CD57+ T cells (not recorded which) from PBMCs. These TCRs come from a human donor with aplastic anemia.

This chain joins TRBV20-1 and TRBJ2-6; unclear D gene. The germline gives CDR1 DFQATT, CDR2 SNEGSKA (reference sequence). The CDR3 length is 14 residues. V gave up 3 bases and J gave up 4 bases, with 10 bases separating them. CDR3 nucleotide sequence: TGCAGTGCTAGTCTGGGGTCAGGGGCCAACGTCCTGACTTTC. It encodes CSASLGSGANVLTF.

This clonotype was detected a few times. This rearrangement joins TRBV7-2 to TRBJ1-1; D is unclear. This CDR3 is built from 12 residues. The germline V and J ends were trimmed by 1 base and 3 bases, with 3 bases remaining between them. Germline CDR1 SGHTA, CDR2 FQGNSA. Here the CDR3 DNA reads TGTGCCAGCAGCTTAGTACACACTGAAGCTTTCTTT. Encoded protein: CASSLVHTEAFF.

This clonotype was found many times. The chain is built from TRBV6-2 or TRBV6-3 and TRBJ2-5, with 7 bases aligning to TRBD2. CDR1 is MNHEY, CDR2 SVGEGT, per germline. This CDR3 has 16 residues. The V and J ends lost 4 bases and 0 bases, in that order; junction bases with no gene match: 8. CDR3 amino acids: CASSSPGGAYQETQYF. The CDR3 DNA sequence: TGTGCCAGCAGTTCGCCGGGGGGAGCGTACCAAGAGACCCAGTACTTC.

V usage is TRBV10-3 and J usage is TRBJ2-7, with D unclear. Germline V CDR1 and CDR2: ENHRY, SYGVKD. The CDR3 spans 11 residues. Between the trimmed V and J ends, which lost 3 bases and 9 bases, there was a span of 9 bases. CDR3 region: CAISDRIGQYF. CDR3 nucleotides: TGTGCCATCAGTGACCGTATCGGGCAGTACTTC.

As to this clonotype: This may arise from a read error, as a much more abundant clone is one base away. The chain combines TRBV9 with TRBJ2-7; D remains ambiguous. CDR1 is SGDLS, CDR2 YYNGEE, per germline. The CDR3 consists of 12 residues. V lost 8 bases and J 2 bases, leaving 11 bases between the germline ends. CDR3 sequence (DNA): TGTGCCAGTATCGGAAGAGCCTACGAGCAGTACTTC. This encodes CASIGRAYEQYF.

This clonotype was counted ten times or more. The chain uses TRBV14 and TRBJ2-1; D is uncertain. CDR1 and CDR2 from the germline V gene are SGHDN and FVKESK. The CDR3 contains 18 residues. V was shortened by 0 bases and J by 3 bases, with 18 bases between the two germline ends. The CDR3 DNA reads TGTGCCAGCAGCCAAGAGTCTCTGGGTGCTACCATCTACAATGAGCAGTTCTTC. As protein: CASSQESLGATIYNEQFF.

The table lists this clonotype with many counts. This rearrangement joins TRBV21-1 to TRBJ2-1; the DNA was not used to check the table's D call, TRBD2. TRBV21-1 is described as a pseudogene. The CDR3 spans 19 residues. The CDR3 sequence is CASRTSMSSGTDLYNEQFF. The CDR3 DNA reads TGTGCCAGCCGCACTTCAATGAGTAGCGGGACCGACCTTTACAATGAGCAGTTCTTC.

The chain is built from TRBV30 and TRBJ1-1; D is unclear. This CDR3 comprises 11 residues. Germline V gene data show CDR1 as GTSNPN and CDR2 as SVGIG (reference sequence). V lost 3 bases to trimming and J lost 6 bases, with 8 bases between them. The CDR3 here is CAWSQTAEAFF. The DNA for the CDR3 is TGTGCCTGGAGCCAAACGGCTGAAGCTTTCTTT.

The sample holds many counts of this clonotype. The V gene is TRBV5-1, the J gene TRBJ2-7; 8 bases align to TRBD1. CDR1 is SGHRS and CDR2 is YFSETQ in the germline V gene. This CDR3 is 15 amino acids long. The ends lost 4 bases at V and 4 bases at J; junction bases unmatched: 10. CDR3 protein: CASSPGGSLVYEQYF. The CDR3 DNA follows: TGCGCCAGCAGCCCAGGGGGCAGTCTAGTTTACGAGCAGTACTTC.

Many counts were recorded for this clonotype. The chain carries TRBV12-3 or TRBV12-4 and TRBJ1-2; 8 bases agree with TRBD1. V was pared by 6 bases and J by 0 bases, with 9 bases of the junction left unmatched. This CDR3 comprises 16 residues. Written as DNA, the CDR3 is TGTGCCAGCAGCCTGACCGACAGGGGACCTAACTATGGCTACACCTTC. Protein product: CASSLTDRGPNYGYTF.

This clonotype was counted a few times. The chain joins TRBV6-2 or TRBV6-3 to TRBJ2-5, with a possible D match to TRBD2 (6 bases). The germline CDR1 and CDR2 sequences are MNHEY and SVGEGT. V lost 2 bases to trimming and J lost 5 bases, with 15 bases between them. The CDR3 length is 15 residues. The CDR3 sequence is CASSYRRERWETQYF. The CDR3 DNA reads TGTGCCAGCAGTTACCGTCGGGAGAGGTGGGAGACCCAGTACTTC.

This chain uses TRBV29-1 with TRBJ2-3; D unresolved. CDR1 and CDR2 from the germline V gene are SQVTM and ANQGSEA. The V end lost 4 bases, the J end lost 2 bases, and 7 bases lay between the germline ends. The CDR3 is 12 amino acids. The CDR3, as DNA: TGCAGCGTTGTCTATCCCACAGATACGCAGTATTTT. It is translated as CSVVYPTDTQYF.

In its sample, this clonotype was seen many times. The chain recombines TRBV6-5 with TRBJ1-1, with 7 nucleotides matching TRBD1. The CDR3 runs to 15 residues. Germline loops: CDR1 MNHEY, CDR2 SVGAGI. With V trimmed by 2 bases and J by 3 bases, 6 bases remained unmatched. The CDR3 is CASSYGGGEDTEAFF. The DNA of the CDR3 is TGTGCCAGCAGTTACGGAGGGGGCGAAGACACTGAAGCTTTCTTT.

The chain has TRBV19 and TRBJ1-6, with 10 positions matching TRBD1. The germline CDR1 and CDR2 sequences are LNHDA and SQIVND (reference sequence). The CDR3 is made up of 13 amino acids. V was clipped by 8 bases and J by 6 bases; unmatched bases: 1. The CDR3 DNA sequence: TGTGCCAGTGGGACAGGGGTTAATTCACCCCTCCACTTT. Translation gives CASGTGVNSPLHF.

The V and J genes are TRBV19 and TRBJ1-2; D gene unclear. The CDR3 extends over 13 amino acids. Germline values: CDR1 LNHDA, CDR2 SQIVND (reference sequence). V lost 9 bases and J 4 bases, leaving 15 bases between the germline ends. CDR3 loop: CASSFREGYGYTF. In DNA, the CDR3 is TGTGCCAGCAGCTTTAGGGAAGGCTATGGCTACACCTTC.

The chain recombines TRBV29-1 with TRBJ2-6; 9 bases are a match to TRBD1. V was clipped by 4 bases and J by 2 bases; unmatched bases: 6. Germline V gene data show CDR1 as SQVTM and CDR2 as ANQGSEA. The CDR3 runs 16 residues. CDR3 residues: CSVVGQGSTGANVLTF. Written as DNA, the CDR3 is TGCAGCGTTGTGGGACAGGGCTCAACTGGGGCCAACGTCCTGACTTTC. Looking up the rest from reference TRBV29-1 and TRBJ2-6 gives the full variable domain: SAVISQKPSRDICQRGTSLTIQCQVDSQVTMMFWYRQQPGQSLTLIATANQGSEATYESGFVIDKFPISRPNLTFSTLTVSNMSPEDSSIYLCSVVGQGSTGANVLTFGAGSRLTVL.

Here the CDR3 DNA reads TGCGCCAGCAGCTTGTCCCTAGCGGGGGGGCCCCAAGAGACCCAGTACTTC. Amino acid sequence: CASSLSLAGGPQETQYF. The rearrangement uses TRBV5-1 and TRBJ2-5; 12 positions agree with TRBD2. Germline CDR1 and CDR2: SGHRS and YFSETQ. Unmatched junction bases numbered 5, after V lost 1 base and J lost 1 base. CDR3 size: 17 residues. Combining the CDR3 with reference TRBV5-1 and TRBJ2-5 gives the whole variable domain KAGVTQTPRYLIKTRGQQVTLSCSPISGHRSVSWYQQTPGQGLQFLFEYFSETQRNKGNFPGRFSGRQFSNSRSEMNVSTLELGDSALYLCASSLSLAGGPQETQYFGPGTRLLVL.

V is TRBV19 and J is TRBJ1-6; the match to TRBD1 covers 9 bases. The CDR3 sequence is 14 residues long. CDR1 is LNHDA, CDR2 SQIVND, per germline (reference sequence). Losses at the gene ends were 5 bases for V and 11 bases for J; bases not matched to a gene: 7. The CDR3 sequence: CASSLGQGMTPLHF. In nucleotides, the CDR3 is TGTGCCAGTAGTTTGGGACAGGGTATGACACCCCTCCACTTT.

This clonotype came up many times. The chain uses TRBV20-1 and TRBJ2-3; the D gene could be TRBD1 or TRBD2 (5 bases each). Germline V lookup: CDR1 DFQATT, CDR2 SNEGSKA (reference sequence). The CDR3 totals 12 residues. The V end lost 0 bases, the J end lost 8 bases, and 9 bases lay between the germline ends. In DNA form, the CDR3 reads TGCAGTGCTAGAGATGATGGGGGTACGCAGTATTTT. It codes for CSARDDGGTQYF.

In regard to this clonotype: Since a much larger clone is just one base distant, this may be a read error. The chain carries TRBV6-2 or TRBV6-3 and TRBJ2-5; 8 nucleotides agree with TRBD1. The CDR3 has 18 residues. Per the germline V gene, CDR1 is MNHEY and CDR2 is SVGEGT. The CDR3 DNA reads TGTGCCAGCAGAAGGTTCTCCACATCGACAGGGGTACAAGAGGCCCAGTACTTC. Its protein product is CASRRFSTSTGVQEAQYF.

V gene TRBV19 combines with J gene TRBJ2-2; 9 nucleotides match TRBD1. Germline V lookup: CDR1 LNHDA, CDR2 SQIVND (reference sequence). The CDR3 contains 14 residues. V shed 5 bases and J 6 bases; nucleotides not matched to a gene: 4. The DNA of the CDR3 is TGTGCCAGTAGTTGGGGACAGGGTGCCGGGGAGCTGTTTTTT. It translates to CASSWGQGAGELFF.

This clonotype was picked up a small number of times. The chain recombines TRBV28 with TRBJ1-5, with 8 bases lining up with TRBD1. The V gene end was trimmed by 6 bases and the J gene end by 1 base; junction bases not matched to a gene: 8. Germline CDR1 MDHEN, CDR2 SYDVKM. This CDR3 is built from 16 residues. As DNA, the CDR3 is TGTGCCAGCAGAAAGGACAGGGACCGGAGCAATCAGCCCCAGCATTTT. Its translation: CASRKDRDRSNQPQHF.

V usage is TRBV9 and J usage is TRBJ2-5; tentative D call: TRBD2 (6 bases). The CDR3 contains 15 residues. CDR1 is SGDLS and CDR2 is YYNGEE in the germline V gene. Trimming removed 3 bases from V and 7 bases from J, with 19 bases in between. CDR3 in amino acids: CASSGETSLSGTQYF. CDR3 sequence (DNA): TGTGCCAGCAGCGGGGAGACTAGTCTTAGTGGGACCCAGTACTTC.

In its sample, this clonotype was seen many times. The genes are TRBV24-1 and TRBJ2-5; TRBD1 aligns across 10 bases. The CDR3 totals 17 residues. Germline CDR1 and CDR2: KGHDR and SFDVKD. V was clipped by 0 bases and J by 4 bases; unmatched bases: 7. The CDR3 region has the DNA TGTGCCACCAGTGATTTGGACAGGGGGCAACGGTCAGAGACCCAGTACTTC. It yields the protein CATSDLDRGQRSETQYF.

The chain has TRBV5-1 and TRBJ1-2, with D possibly TRBD1 on 5 matching bases. The germline CDR1 and CDR2 sequences are SGHRS and YFSETQ. V dropped 4 bases and J dropped 2 bases, with 12 bases sitting between them. The CDR3 consists of 14 residues. The CDR3 DNA sequence: TGCGCCAGCAGCCAAGGGACGGTAAACTATGGCTACACCTTC. Its protein is CASSQGTVNYGYTF.

The chain uses TRBV12-3 or TRBV12-4 and TRBJ1-2; D is ambiguous. The CDR3 length is 13 residues. V was shortened by 6 bases and J by 5 bases, with 13 bases between the two germline ends. The CDR3 bases are TGTGCCAGCAGCCTTCAAGAAGTGTATGGCTACACCTTC. Translation gives CASSLQEVYGYTF.

The sample holds many counts of this clonotype. The chain recombines TRBV7-2 with TRBJ2-7, with 7 bases aligning to TRBD2. This CDR3 has 16 residues. Germline CDR1 reads SGHTA; CDR2 reads FQGNSA. V gave up 0 bases and J gave up 6 bases; unmatched junction bases: 11. The CDR3 loop is CASSLALGGMALEQYF. The CDR3 nucleotides read TGTGCCAGCAGCTTAGCCCTCGGGGGGATGGCCCTCGAGCAGTACTTC.

This clonotype was observed a few times. The chain is built from TRBV24-1 and TRBJ1-5, with D tentatively TRBD1 (5 bases). Germline CDR1 is KGHDR and CDR2 is SFDVKD. Trimming took 3 bases from V and 5 from J, leaving 10 bases between them. The CDR3 covers 14 residues. CDR3 DNA sequence: TGTGCCACCAGTGATGTGGAAGGGGATCAGCCCCAGCATTTT. It yields the protein CATSDVEGDQPQHF.

The chain has TRBV20-1 and TRBJ1-1; a possible D gene is TRBD1 (5 bases). Germline V CDR1 and CDR2: DFQATT, SNEGSKA (reference sequence). The ends were cut back, 5 bases at V and 1 base at J, with 8 bases in the middle. CDR3 length: 12 residues. This chain's CDR3 is CSAEDRNTEAFF. CDR3 DNA: TGCAGTGCTGAAGACAGGAACACTGAAGCTTTCTTT.

The table lists this clonotype with many counts. This chain uses TRBV5-5 with TRBJ1-3; D remains unclear. The V gene's germline CDR1 is SGHKS and CDR2 YYEKEE (reference sequence). The CDR3 sequence is 15 residues long. Trimming pared 0 bases from V and 6 bases from J, leaving 13 bases between. CDR3 coding DNA: TGTGCCAGCAGCTTGGGTACAAGCGAAGTAAACACCATATATTTT. The encoded protein is CASSLGTSEVNTIYF.

Ten or more counts support this clonotype. The rearrangement joins TRBV6-1 to TRBJ2-3, with D hard to call. CDR1 is MNHNS and CDR2 is SASEGT in the germline V gene. The CDR3 covers 15 residues. V lost 7 bases, J lost 4 bases, and 18 bases lay in between. The DNA for the CDR3 is TGTGCCAGCACCGCCCCCTCTGTGGTGGCAGATACGCAGTATTTT. This translates into CASTAPSVVADTQYF.